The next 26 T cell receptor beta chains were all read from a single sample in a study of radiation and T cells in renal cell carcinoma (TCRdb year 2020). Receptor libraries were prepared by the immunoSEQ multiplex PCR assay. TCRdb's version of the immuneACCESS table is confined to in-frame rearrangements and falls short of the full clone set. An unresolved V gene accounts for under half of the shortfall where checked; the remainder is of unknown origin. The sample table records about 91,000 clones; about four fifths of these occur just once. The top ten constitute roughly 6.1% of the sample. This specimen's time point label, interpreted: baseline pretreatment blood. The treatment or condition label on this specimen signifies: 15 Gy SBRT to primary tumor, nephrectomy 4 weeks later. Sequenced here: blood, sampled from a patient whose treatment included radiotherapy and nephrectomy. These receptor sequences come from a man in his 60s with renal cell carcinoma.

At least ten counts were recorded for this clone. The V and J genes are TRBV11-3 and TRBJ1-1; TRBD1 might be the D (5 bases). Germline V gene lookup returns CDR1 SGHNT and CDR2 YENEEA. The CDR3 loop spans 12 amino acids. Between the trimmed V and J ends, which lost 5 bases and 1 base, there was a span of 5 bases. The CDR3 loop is CASSRGNTEAFF. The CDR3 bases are TGTGCCAGCAGCAGGGGGAACACTGAAGCTTTCTTT. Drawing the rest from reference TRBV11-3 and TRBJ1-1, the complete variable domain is EAGVVQSPRYKIIEKKQPVAFWCNPISGHNTLYWYLQNLGQGPELLIRYENEEAVDDSQLPKDRFSAERLKGVDSTLKIQPAELGDSAVYLCASSRGNTEAFFGQGTRLTVV.

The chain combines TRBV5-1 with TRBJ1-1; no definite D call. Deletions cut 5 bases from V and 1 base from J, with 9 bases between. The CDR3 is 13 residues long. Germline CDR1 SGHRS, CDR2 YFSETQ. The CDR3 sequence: CASRRRGNTEAFF. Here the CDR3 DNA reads TGCGCCAGCAGGAGACGCGGGAACACTGAAGCTTTCTTT.

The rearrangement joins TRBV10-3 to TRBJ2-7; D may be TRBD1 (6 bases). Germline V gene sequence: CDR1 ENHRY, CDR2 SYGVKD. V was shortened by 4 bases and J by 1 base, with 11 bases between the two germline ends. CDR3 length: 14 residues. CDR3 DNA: TGTGCCATCAGTGGACAGGCGCCTTCCTACGAGCAGTACTTC. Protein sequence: CAISGQAPSYEQYF.

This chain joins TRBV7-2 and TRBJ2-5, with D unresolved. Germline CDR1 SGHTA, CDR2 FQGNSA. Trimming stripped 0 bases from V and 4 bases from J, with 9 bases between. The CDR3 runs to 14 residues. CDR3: CASSLAALLETQYF. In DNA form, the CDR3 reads TGTGCCAGCAGCTTAGCGGCGCTACTAGAGACCCAGTACTTC.

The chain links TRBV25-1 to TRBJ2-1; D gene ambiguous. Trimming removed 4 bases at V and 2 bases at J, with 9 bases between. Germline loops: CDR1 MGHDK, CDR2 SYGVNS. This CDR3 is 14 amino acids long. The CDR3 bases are TGTGCCAGCAGTGGACCCTCTCCCTACAATGAGCAGTTCTTC. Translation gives CASSGPSPYNEQFF.

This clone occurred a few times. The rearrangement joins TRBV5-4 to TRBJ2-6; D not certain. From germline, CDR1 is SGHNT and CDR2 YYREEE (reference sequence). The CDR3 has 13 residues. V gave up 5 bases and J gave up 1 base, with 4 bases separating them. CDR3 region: CASRQSGANVLTF. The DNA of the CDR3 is TGTGCCAGCAGACAGTCTGGGGCCAACGTCCTGACTTTC.

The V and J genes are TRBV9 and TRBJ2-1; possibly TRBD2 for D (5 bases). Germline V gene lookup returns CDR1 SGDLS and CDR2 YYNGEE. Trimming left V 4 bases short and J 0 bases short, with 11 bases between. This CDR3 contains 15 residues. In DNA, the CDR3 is TGTGCCAGCAGCCTTCGGGGTAGCTCCTACAATGAGCAGTTCTTC. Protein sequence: CASSLRGSSYNEQFF.

The chain's CDR3 is CSVEGTGAYEQYF. As DNA, the CDR3 is TGCAGCGTTGAAGGGACAGGAGCCTACGAGCAGTACTTC. The rearrangement joins TRBV29-1 to TRBJ2-7; 7 bases map to TRBD1. The germline CDR1 and CDR2 sequences are SQVTM and ANQGSEA. CDR3 length: 13 residues. The J segment lost 2 bases and the V segment lost 1 base, leaving 2 bases of the junction unmatched.

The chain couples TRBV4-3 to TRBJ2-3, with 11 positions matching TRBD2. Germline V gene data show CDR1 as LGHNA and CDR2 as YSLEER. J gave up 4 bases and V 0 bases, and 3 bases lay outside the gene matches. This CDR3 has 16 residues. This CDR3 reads CASSQEVLAGADTQYF. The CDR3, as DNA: TGCGCCAGCAGCCAAGAAGTACTAGCGGGAGCAGATACGCAGTATTTT.

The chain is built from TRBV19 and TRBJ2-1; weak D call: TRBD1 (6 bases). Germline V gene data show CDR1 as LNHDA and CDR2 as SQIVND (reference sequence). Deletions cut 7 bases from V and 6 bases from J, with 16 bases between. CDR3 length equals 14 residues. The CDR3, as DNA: TGTGCCAGTACCCCGAGGACAGCTGGCAATGAGCAGTTCTTC. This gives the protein CASTPRTAGNEQFF.

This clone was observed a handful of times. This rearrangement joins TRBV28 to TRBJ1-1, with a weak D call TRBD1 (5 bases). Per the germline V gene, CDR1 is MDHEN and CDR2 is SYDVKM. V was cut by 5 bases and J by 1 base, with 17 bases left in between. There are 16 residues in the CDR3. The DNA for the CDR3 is TGTGCCAGCAGTCCCCCCTACGGGACGGGGAACACTGAAGCTTTCTTT. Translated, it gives CASSPPYGTGNTEAFF.

In nucleotides, the CDR3 is TGTGCCAGCAGCAAAGGACTAGCGGGAGGTCTCACAGATACGCAGTATTTT. As protein: CASSKGLAGGLTDTQYF. The V call is TRBV11-2, the J call TRBJ2-3; 14 nucleotides match TRBD2. V lost 5 bases and J lost 2; bases outside the gene matches: 6. The CDR3 sequence is 17 residues long. Per the germline V gene, CDR1 is SGHAT and CDR2 is FQNNGV.

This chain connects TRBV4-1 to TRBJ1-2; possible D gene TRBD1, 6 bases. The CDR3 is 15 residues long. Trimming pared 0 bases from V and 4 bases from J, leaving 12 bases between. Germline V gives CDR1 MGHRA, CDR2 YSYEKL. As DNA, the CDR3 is TGCGCCAGCAGCCAAGATCCCGGGGGCTTCTATGGCTACACCTTC. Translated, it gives CASSQDPGGFYGYTF.

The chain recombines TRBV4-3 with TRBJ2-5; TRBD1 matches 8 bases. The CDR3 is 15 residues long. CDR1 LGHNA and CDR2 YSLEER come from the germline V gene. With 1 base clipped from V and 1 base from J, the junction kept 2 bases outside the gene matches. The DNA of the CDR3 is TGCGCCAGCAGCCAAGGGACAGGGAGCCAAGAGACCCAGTACTTC. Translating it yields CASSQGTGSQETQYF.

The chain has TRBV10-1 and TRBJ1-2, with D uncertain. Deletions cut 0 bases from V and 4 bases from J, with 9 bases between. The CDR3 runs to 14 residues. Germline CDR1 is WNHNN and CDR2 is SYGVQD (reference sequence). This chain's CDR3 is CASSESGSPYGYTF. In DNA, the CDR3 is TGCGCCAGCAGTGAGTCGGGCAGCCCCTATGGCTACACCTTC.

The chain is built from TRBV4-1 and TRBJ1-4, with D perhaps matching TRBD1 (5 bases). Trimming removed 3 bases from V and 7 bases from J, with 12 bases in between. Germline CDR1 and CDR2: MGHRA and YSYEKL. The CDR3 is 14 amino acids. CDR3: CASSHSGRSEKLFF. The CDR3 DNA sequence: TGCGCCAGCAGCCATTCAGGGAGGAGTGAAAAACTGTTTTTT.

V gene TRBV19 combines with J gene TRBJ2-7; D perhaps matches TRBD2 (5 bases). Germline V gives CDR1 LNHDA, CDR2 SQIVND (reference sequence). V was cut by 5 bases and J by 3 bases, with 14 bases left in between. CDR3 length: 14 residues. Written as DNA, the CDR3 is TGTGCCAGTAGTCCAGGAGGTAACGGCTACGAGCAGTACTTC. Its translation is CASSPGGNGYEQYF.

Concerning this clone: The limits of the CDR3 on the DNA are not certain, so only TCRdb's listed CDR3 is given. Here the CDR3 reads CASRLSGLNTEAFF. This chain joins TRBV28 and TRBJ1-1. The CDR3 is 14 amino acids in total, end residues counted. Germline V gene sequence: CDR1 MDHEN, CDR2 SYDVKM.

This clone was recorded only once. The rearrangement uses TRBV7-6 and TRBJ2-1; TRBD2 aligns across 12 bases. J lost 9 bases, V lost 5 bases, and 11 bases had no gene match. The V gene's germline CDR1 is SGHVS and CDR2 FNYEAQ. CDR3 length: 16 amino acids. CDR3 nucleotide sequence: TGTGCCAGCAGCCAATTCACTAGCGGGAGGATCGGTGAGCAGTTCTTC. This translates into CASSQFTSGRIGEQFF.

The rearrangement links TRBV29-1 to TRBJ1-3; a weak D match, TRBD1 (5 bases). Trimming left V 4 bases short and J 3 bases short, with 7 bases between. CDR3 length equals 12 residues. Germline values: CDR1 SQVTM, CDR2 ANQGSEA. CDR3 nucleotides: TGCAGCGTTGGGACATTTGGAAACACCATATATTTT. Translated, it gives CSVGTFGNTIYF.

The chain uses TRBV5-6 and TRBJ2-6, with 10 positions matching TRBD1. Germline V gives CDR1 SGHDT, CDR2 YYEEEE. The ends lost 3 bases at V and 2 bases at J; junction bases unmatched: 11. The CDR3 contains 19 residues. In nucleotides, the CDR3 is TGTGCCAGCAGCTCCGACAGGGGGCGAAATAGCGCTGGGGCCAACGTCCTGACTTTC. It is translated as CASSSDRGRNSAGANVLTF.

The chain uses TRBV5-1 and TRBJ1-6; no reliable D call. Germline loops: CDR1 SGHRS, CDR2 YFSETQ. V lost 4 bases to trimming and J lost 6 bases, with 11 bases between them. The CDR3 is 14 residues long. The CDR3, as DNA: TGCGCCAGCAGCCCCACCACGGGTAATTCACCCCTCCACTTT. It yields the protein CASSPTTGNSPLHF.

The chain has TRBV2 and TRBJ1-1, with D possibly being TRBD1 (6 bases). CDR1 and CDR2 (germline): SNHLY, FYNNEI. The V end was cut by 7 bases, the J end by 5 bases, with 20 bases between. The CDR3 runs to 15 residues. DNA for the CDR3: TGTGCCAGCACCTTTCAAGGGGGGGGACGGACTGAAGCTTTCTTT. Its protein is CASTFQGGGRTEAFF.

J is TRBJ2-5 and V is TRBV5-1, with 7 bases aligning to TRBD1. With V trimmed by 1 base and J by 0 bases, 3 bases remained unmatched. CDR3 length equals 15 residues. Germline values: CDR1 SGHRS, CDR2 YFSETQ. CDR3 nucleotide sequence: TGCGCCAGCAGCTTGTACAGGGGTAACCAAGAGACCCAGTACTTC. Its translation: CASSLYRGNQETQYF.

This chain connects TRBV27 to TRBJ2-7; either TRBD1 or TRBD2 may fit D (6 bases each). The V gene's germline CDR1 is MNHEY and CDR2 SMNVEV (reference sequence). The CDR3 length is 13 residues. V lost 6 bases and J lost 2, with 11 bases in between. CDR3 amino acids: CASRGGAAYEQYF. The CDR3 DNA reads TGTGCCAGCAGGGGGGGCGCTGCCTACGAGCAGTACTTC.

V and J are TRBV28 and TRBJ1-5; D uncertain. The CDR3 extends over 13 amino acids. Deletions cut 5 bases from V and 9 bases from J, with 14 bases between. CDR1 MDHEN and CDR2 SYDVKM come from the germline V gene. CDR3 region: CASSRQGQSPQHF. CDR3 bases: TGTGCCAGCAGTCGACAAGGGCAATCGCCCCAGCATTTT.